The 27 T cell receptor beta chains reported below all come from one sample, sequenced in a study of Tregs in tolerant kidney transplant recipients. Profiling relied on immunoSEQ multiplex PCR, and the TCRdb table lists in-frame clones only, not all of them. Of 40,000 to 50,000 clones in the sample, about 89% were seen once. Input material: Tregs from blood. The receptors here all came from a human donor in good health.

The CDR3 reads CASSLEPGRPSTGELFF. The CDR3 DNA follows: TGTGCCAGTAGTCTCGAGCCGGGACGTCCGAGCACCGGGGAGCTGTTTTTT. The chain has TRBV19 and TRBJ2-2; either TRBD1 or TRBD2 may supply D (5 bases each). The V end was cut by 5 bases, the J end by 4 bases, with 20 bases between. The CDR3 extends over 17 amino acids. CDR1 is LNHDA and CDR2 is SQIVND in the germline V gene (reference sequence).

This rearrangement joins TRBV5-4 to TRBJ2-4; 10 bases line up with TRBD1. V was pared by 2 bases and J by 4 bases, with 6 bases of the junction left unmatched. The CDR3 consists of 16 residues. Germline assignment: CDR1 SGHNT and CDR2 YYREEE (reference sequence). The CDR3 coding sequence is TGTGCCAGCAGCTTTCTGGCGGGACAGGGGAAAAACATTCAGTACTTC. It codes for CASSFLAGQGKNIQYF.

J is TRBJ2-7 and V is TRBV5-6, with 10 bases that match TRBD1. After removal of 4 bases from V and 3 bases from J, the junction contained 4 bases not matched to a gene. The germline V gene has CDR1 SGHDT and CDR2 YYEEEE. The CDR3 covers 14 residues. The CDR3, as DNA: TGTGCCAGCAGCCTGACAGGGGGCCGCTACGAGCAGTACTTC. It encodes CASSLTGGRYEQYF.

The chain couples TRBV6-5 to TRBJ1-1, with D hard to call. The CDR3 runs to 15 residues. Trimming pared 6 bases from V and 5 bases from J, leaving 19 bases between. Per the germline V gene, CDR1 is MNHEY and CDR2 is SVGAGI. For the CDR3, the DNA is TGTGCCAGCAGGAAACCGGGTCGGGTAGGAACTGAAGCTTTCTTT. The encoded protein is CASRKPGRVGTEAFF.

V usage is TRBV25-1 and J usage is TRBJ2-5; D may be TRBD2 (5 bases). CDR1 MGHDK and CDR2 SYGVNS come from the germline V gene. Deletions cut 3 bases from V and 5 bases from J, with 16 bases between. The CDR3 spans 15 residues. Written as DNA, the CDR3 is TGTGCCAGCAGTGACCAGCGGTCGAACCGGGAGACCCAGTACTTC. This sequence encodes CASSDQRSNRETQYF.

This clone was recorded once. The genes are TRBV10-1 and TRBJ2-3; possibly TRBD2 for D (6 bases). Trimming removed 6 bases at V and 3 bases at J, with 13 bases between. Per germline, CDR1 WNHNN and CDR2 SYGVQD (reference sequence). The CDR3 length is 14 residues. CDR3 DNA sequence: TGCGCCAGCAGCCTCCGTGGAGGGACAGATACGCAGTATTTT. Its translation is CASSLRGGTDTQYF.

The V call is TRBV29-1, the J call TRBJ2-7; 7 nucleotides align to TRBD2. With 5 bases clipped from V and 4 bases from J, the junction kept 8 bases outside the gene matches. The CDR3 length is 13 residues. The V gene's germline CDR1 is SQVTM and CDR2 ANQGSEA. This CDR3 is CSVLREGLYEQYF. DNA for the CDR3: TGCAGCGTTTTGAGGGAGGGACTATACGAGCAGTACTTC.

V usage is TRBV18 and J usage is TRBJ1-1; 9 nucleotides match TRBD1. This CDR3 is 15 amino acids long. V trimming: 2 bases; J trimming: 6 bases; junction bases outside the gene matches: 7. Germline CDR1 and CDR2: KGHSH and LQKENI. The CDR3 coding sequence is TGTGCCAGCTCACCATGGACAGGGGAGGACGCTGAAGCTTTCTTT. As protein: CASSPWTGEDAEAFF.

The CDR3 sequence: CASRKGDRFSYEQYF. Written as DNA, the CDR3 is TGTGCCAGCCGGAAGGGGGACAGATTCTCCTACGAGCAGTACTTC. The J gene is TRBJ2-7, the V gene TRBV2, with TRBD1 matching over 7 bases. CDR3 length equals 15 residues. Germline V gene lookup returns CDR1 SNHLY and CDR2 FYNNEI. Trimming at V came to 8 bases and at J to 0 bases, leaving 10 bases not matched to a gene.

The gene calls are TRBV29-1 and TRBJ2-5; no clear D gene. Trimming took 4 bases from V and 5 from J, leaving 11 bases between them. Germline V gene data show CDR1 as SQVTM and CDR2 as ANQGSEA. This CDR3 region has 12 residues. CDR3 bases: TGCAGCGTTGGACTCGCGTCGGAGACCCAGTACTTC. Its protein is CSVGLASETQYF. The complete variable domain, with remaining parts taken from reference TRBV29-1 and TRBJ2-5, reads SAVISQKPSRDICQRGTSLTIQCQVDSQVTMMFWYRQQPGQSLTLIATANQGSEATYESGFVIDKFPISRPNLTFSTLTVSNMSPEDSSIYLCSVGLASETQYFGPGTRLLVL.

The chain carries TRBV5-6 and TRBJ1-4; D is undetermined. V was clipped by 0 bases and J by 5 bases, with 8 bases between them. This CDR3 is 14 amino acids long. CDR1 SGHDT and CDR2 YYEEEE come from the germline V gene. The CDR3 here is CASSLGGHNEKLFF. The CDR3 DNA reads TGTGCCAGCAGCTTGGGGGGTCACAATGAAAAACTGTTTTTT.

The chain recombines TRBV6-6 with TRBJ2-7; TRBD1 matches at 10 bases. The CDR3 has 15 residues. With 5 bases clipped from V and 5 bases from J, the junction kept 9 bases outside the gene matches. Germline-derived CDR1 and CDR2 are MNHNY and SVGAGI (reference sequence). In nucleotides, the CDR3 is TGTGCCAGCAGTCGATATGGGACAGGGGAAAACGAGCAGTACTTC. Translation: CASSRYGTGENEQYF.

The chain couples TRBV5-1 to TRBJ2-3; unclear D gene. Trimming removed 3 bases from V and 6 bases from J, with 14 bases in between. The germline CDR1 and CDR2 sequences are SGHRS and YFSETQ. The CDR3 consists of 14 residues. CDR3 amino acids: CASSWAGFVDTQYF. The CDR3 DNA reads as TGCGCCAGCAGCTGGGCCGGGTTCGTGGATACGCAGTATTTT.

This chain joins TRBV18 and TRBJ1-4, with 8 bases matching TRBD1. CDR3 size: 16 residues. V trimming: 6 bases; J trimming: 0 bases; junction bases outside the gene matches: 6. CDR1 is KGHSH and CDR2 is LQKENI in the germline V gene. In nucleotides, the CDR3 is TGTGCCAGCTCCCGGTCACAGGGGGCAACTAATGAAAAACTGTTTTTT. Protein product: CASSRSQGATNEKLFF.

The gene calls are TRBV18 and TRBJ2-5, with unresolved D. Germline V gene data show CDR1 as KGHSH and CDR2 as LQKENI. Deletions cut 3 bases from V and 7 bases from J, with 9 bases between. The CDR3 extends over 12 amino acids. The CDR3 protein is CASSPDLGTQYF. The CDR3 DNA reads TGTGCCAGCTCACCTGACCTGGGGACCCAGTACTTC.

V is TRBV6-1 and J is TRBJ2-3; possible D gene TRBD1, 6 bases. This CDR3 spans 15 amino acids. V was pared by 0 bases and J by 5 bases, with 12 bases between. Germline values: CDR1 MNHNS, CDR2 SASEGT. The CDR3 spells CASSEAFRGLDTQYF. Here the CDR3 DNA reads TGTGCCAGCAGTGAAGCGTTCAGGGGCTTAGATACGCAGTATTTT.

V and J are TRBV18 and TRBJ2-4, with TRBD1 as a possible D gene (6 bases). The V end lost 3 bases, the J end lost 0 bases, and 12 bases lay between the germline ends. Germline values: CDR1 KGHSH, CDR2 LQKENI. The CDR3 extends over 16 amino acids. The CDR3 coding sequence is TGTGCCAGCTCACCCCGAGACAGGCTAGCCAAAAACATTCAGTACTTC. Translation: CASSPRDRLAKNIQYF. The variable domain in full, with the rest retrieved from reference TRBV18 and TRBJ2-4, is NAGVMQNPRHLVRRRGQEARLRCSPMKGHSHVYWYRQLPEEGLKFMVYLQKENIIDESGMPKERFSAEFPKEGPSILRIQQVVRGDSAAYFCASSPRDRLAKNIQYFGAGTRLSVL.

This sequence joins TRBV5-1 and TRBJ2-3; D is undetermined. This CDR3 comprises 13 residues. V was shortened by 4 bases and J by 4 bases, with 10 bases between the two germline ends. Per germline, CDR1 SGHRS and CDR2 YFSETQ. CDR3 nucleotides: TGCGCCAGCAGCCGTGGAGAGCCAGATACGCAGTATTTT. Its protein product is CASSRGEPDTQYF.

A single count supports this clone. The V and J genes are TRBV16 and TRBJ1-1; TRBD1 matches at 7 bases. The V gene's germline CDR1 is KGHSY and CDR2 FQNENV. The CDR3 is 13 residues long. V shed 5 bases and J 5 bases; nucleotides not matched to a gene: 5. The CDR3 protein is CASSTDRVTEAFF. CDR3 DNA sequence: TGTGCCAGCAGCACCGACAGGGTTACTGAAGCTTTCTTT.

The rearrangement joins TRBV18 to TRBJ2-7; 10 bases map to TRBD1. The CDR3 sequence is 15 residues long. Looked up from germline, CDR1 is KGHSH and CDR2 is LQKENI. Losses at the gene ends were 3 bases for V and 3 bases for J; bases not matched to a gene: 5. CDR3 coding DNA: TGTGCCAGCTCACCTATCGGGACAGGGGACTACGAGCAGTACTTC. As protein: CASSPIGTGDYEQYF.

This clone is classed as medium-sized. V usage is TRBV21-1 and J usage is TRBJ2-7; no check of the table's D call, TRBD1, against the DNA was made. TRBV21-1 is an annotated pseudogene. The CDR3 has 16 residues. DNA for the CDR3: TGTGCCAGCAGCAAATTGTCAGACATGCCTTCCTACGAGCAGTACTTC. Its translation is CASSKLSDMPSYEQYF.

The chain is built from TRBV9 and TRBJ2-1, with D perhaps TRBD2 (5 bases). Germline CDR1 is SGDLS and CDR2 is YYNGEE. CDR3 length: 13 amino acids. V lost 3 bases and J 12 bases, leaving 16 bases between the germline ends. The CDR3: CASSAADGLRQFF. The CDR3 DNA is TGTGCCAGCAGCGCAGCGGACGGGTTGCGGCAGTTCTTC.

The CDR3 bases are TGTGCCATCAGTGGGGCGTGGGGGGCTGACTATGGCTACACCTTC. Protein: CAISGAWGADYGYTF. The V and J genes are TRBV10-3 and TRBJ1-2; TRBD1 might be the D (6 bases). Germline V CDR1 and CDR2: ENHRY, SYGVKD. The V gene lost 4 bases and the J gene lost 3 bases, with 15 bases spanning the gap. The CDR3 extends over 15 amino acids.

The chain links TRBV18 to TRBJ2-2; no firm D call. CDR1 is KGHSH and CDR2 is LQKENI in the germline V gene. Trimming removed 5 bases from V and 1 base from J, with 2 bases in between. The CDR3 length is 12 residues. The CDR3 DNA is TGTGCCAGCTCAGAGAACACCGGGGAGCTGTTTTTT. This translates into CASSENTGELFF.

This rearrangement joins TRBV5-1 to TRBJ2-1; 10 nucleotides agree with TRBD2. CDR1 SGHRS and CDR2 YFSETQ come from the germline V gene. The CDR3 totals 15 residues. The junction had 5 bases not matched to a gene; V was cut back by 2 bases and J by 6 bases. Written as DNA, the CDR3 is TGCGCCAGCAGCTTAAGCGGGGGGGCCATCAATGAGCAGTTCTTC. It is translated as CASSLSGGAINEQFF.

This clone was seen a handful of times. The CDR3 reads CASSPNGGELFF. CDR3 DNA: TGTGCCAGCTCACCAAATGGCGGGGAGCTGTTTTTT. The chain is built from TRBV18 and TRBJ2-2; unclear D gene. Trimming stripped 2 bases from V and 7 bases from J, with 5 bases between. The germline CDR1 and CDR2 sequences are KGHSH and LQKENI. The CDR3 totals 12 residues.

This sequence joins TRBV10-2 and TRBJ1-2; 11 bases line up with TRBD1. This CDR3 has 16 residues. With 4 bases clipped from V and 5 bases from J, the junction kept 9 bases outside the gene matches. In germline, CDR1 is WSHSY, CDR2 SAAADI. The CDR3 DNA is TGCGCCAGCAGTGCCGGACAGGGGGCTCGAGGATATGGCTACACCTTC. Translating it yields CASSAGQGARGYGYTF.